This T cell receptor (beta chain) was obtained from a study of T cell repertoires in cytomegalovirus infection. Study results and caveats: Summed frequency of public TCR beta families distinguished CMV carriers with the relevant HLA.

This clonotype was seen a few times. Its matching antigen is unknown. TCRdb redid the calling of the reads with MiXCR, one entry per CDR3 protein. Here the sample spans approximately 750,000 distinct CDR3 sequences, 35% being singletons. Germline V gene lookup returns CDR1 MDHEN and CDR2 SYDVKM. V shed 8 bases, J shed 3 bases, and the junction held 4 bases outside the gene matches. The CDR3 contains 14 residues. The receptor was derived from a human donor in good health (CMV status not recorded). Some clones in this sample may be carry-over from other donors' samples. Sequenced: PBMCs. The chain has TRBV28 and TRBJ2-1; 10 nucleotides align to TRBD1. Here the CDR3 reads CASRTGGNYNEQFF. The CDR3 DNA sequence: TGTGCCAGCCGGACAGGGGGTAACTACAATGAGCAGTTCTTC.